The rows below give T cell receptor beta chains drawn from one sample of a study of vaccination and CD4 T cells after COVID-19. No antigen has been assigned to these receptors. TCRdb called the PCR reads again in MiXCR, with one record for every CDR3 protein. The sample yields approximately 12,000 distinct CDR3 sequences, approximately 28% seen once. The sample consisted of cultured CD4+ T cells from blood. The receptors here all came from a human donor with COVID-19. The CDR3 runs from the conserved cysteine through the conserved F or W. The D gene is left open where the match is weak. Size values are once, few and many counts, or a class for expanded clones, and some rows have none.

J: TRBJ1-3
size: NA
V: TRBV2
D: NA
CDR3: CASRQETGNTIYF
DNA: TGTGCCAGCCGACAGGAGACTGGAAACACCATATATTTT

J: TRBJ2-3
size: NA
V: TRBV24-1
D: TRBD2
CDR3: CATSDMASGGFTDTQYF
DNA: TGTGCCACCAGTGATATGGCTAGCGGGGGGTTCACAGATACGCAGTATTTT

J: TRBJ1-1
size: few
V: TRBV5-1
D: NA
CDR3: CASSLSQGYTEAFF
DNA: TGCGCCAGCAGCTTATCTCAGGGTTACACTGAAGCTTTCTTT

J: TRBJ1-5
size: NA
V: TRBV19
D: TRBD1
CDR3: CASIEGAQQSNQPQHF
DNA: TGTGCCAGTATAGAGGGGGCCCAACAAAGTAATCAGCCCCAGCATTTT

J: TRBJ2-3
size: few
V: TRBV24-1
D: TRBD2
CDR3: CATSGTAGGRLTDTQYF
DNA: TGTGCCACCAGTGGAACGGCGGGGGGCCGACTCACAGATACGCAGTATTTT

J: TRBJ1-6
size: few
V: TRBV7-9
D: NA
CDR3: CASSSYREGNSPLHF
DNA: TGTGCCAGCAGCTCCTACAGGGAGGGCAATTCACCCCTCCACTTT

J: TRBJ1-2
size: NA
V: TRBV6-1
D: TRBD1
CDR3: CASSRQGWDGYTF
DNA: TGTGCCAGCAGTCGACAGGGGTGGGATGGCTACACCTTC

J: TRBJ1-1
size: few
V: TRBV7-6
D: NA
CDR3: CASSLAQGFSNTEAFF
DNA: TGTGCCAGCAGCTTAGCGCAGGGATTTTCGAACACTGAAGCTTTCTTT

J: TRBJ2-7
size: NA
V: TRBV19
D: TRBD2
CDR3: CASTPSGGSYEQYF
DNA: TGTGCCAGTACCCCTAGCGGGGGGTCCTACGAGCAGTACTTC

J: TRBJ2-2
size: few
V: TRBV7-2
D: NA
CDR3: CASRTQGGGGGELFF
DNA: TGTGCCAGCAGGACCCAGGGAGGGGGCGGCGGGGAGCTGTTTTTT

J: TRBJ1-5
size: medium-sized
V: TRBV6-1
D: NA
CDR3: CASSVRDSNQPQHF
DNA: TGTGCCAGCAGTGTGAGAGATAGCAATCAGCCCCAGCATTTT

J: TRBJ2-3
size: few
V: TRBV7-2
D: TRBD2
CDR3: CASSLDVGGDAWYF
DNA: TGTGCCAGCAGCTTAGATGTTGGGGGGGACGCGTGGTATTTT

J: TRBJ2-2
size: NA
V: TRBV9
D: NA
CDR3: CASSVVGLRSGALTGELFF
DNA: TGTGCCAGCAGCGTAGTCGGGTTAAGGTCGGGGGCGCTTACCGGGGAGCTGTTTTTT

J: TRBJ2-5
size: few
V: TRBV6-1
D: NA
CDR3: CASMVGGRETQYF
DNA: TGTGCCAGCATGGTGGGCGGTCGGGAGACCCAGTACTTC

J: TRBJ1-2
size: few
V: TRBV7-9
D: TRBD1
CDR3: CASAPGQQVYGYTF
DNA: TGTGCCAGCGCACCGGGACAGCAAGTCTATGGCTACACCTTC

J: TRBJ2-7
size: NA
V: TRBV27
D: NA
CDR3: CASGPAGTYEQYF
DNA: TGTGCCAGCGGACCGGCAGGAACCTACGAGCAGTACTTC

J: TRBJ1-5
size: few
V: TRBV6-5
D: TRBD1
CDR3: CASSWTGADQPQHF
DNA: TGTGCCAGCAGTTGGACAGGGGCGGATCAGCCCCAGCATTTT

J: TRBJ2-6
size: NA
V: TRBV11-1
D: NA
CDR3: CASSYSGFGANVLTF
DNA: TGTGCCAGCAGCTACTCCGGTTTCGGGGCCAACGTCCTGACTTTC

J: TRBJ1-5
size: NA
V: TRBV5-3
D: TRBD1
CDR3: CAPRPYSRQGTFNQPQHF
DNA: TGTGCCCCCCGTCCCTATTCAAGACAGGGGACCTTCAATCAGCCCCAGCATTTT

J: TRBJ1-4
size: NA
V: TRBV24-1
D: TRBD1
CDR3: CATSDPGQGEKLFF
DNA: TGTGCCACCAGTGACCCGGGACAGGGAGAAAAACTGTTTTTT

J: TRBJ2-5
size: NA
V: TRBV19
D: NA
CDR3: CASSPGVGTQYF
DNA: TGTGCCAGTAGCCCCGGTGTTGGGACCCAGTACTTC

J: TRBJ1-2
size: few
V: TRBV11-1
D: NA
CDR3: CASSLPGVVYGYTF
DNA: TGTGCCAGCAGCCTACCAGGGGTGGTCTATGGCTACACCTTC

J: TRBJ2-2
size: medium-sized
V: TRBV24-1
D: NA
CDR3: CATSDYPGTGELFF
DNA: TGTGCCACCAGTGATTACCCGGGAACCGGGGAGCTGTTTTTT

J: TRBJ2-5
size: NA
V: TRBV19
D: TRBD1
CDR3: CASSIPGGRETQYF
DNA: TGTGCCAGTAGTATCCCAGGGGGCCGGGAGACCCAGTACTTC

J: TRBJ2-7
size: NA
V: TRBV20-1
D: NA
CDR3: CSARGRTARDYEQYF
DNA: TGCAGTGCTCGGGGGAGGACAGCACGGGACTACGAGCAGTACTTC